The present entry profiles one T cell receptor beta chain with its context. This record comes from a study of cytomegalovirus exposure and HLA in healthy donors. PCR was performed using 60 Vbeta and 13 Jbeta primers. Assay used: immunoSEQ multiplex PCR; TCRdb lists only in-frame clones, some missing. Seen here are some 80,000 clones, around 85% observed once, and the top ten hold around an eighth. There are 13 residues in the CDR3. Specimen: PBMCs. The rearrangement uses TRBV21-1 and TRBJ2-1; the DNA was not used to check the table's D call, TRBD1. TRBV21-1 is shown as a pseudogene. The origin of this receptor is a human donor in good health. The DNA for the CDR3 is TGTGCCAGCAGCAAGGGACATTACAATGAGCAGTTCTTC. This translates into CASSKGHYNEQFF.